The clone carrying this TCR beta chain was seen at least ten times. The antigen remains undetermined. TCRdb passed the reads through MiXCR, listing each CDR3 protein once. The data contain around 740,000 distinct CDR3 sequences, about 40% of them singletons. This sample stems from a study of T cell repertoires in cytomegalovirus infection. Study summary: CMV infection plus the matching HLA type was flagged by public TCR beta signatures. Findings and limits, study-wide: The study found HLA-C-restricted CMV-specific TCR beta clonotypes dominating the ex vivo response.

Germline V gene lookup returns CDR1 SGHVS and CDR2 FNYEAQ. This CDR3 contains 14 residues. Trimming at V came to 1 base and at J to 5 bases, leaving 4 bases not matched to a gene. The J gene is TRBJ2-7, the V gene TRBV7-6; 8 bases align to TRBD2. The sequenced material came from PBMCs. The origin of this receptor is a human donor in good health (CMV status not recorded). Some clones in this sample may be carry-over from other donors' samples. The CDR3 reads CASSLGAGGNEQYF. The CDR3 coding sequence is TGTGCCAGCAGCTTAGGGGCGGGGGGCAACGAGCAGTACTTC.